The sequence of this TCR beta chain was determined in a study of OX40 agonist ivuxolimab in advanced cancers. Study as a whole: Patients' therapy was ivuxolimab, an antibody that acts as an agonist of OX40 (CD134). Across the patients, intravenous ivuxolimab was delivered every 2 weeks at 0.01 to 10 mg/kg.

Study-wide points: The CD4+ and CD8+ T cells in the blood had expanded clonally by week 6 at 0.1 to 3.0 mg/kg.

Patients had blood sampled at baseline and again on cycle 4 day 1 and cycle 7 day 1. Germline values: CDR1 KGHSH, CDR2 LQKENI. V dropped 0 bases and J dropped 2 bases, with 22 bases sitting between them. This CDR3 is 19 amino acids long. Some clones are missing from TCRdb's copy, which holds only in-frame ones; the method was immunoSEQ multiplex PCR. The sample lists 55,000 to 90,000 clones, approximately 78% occurring once. About this clone itself: Its specificity is unknown.

Specimen: CD4+ or CD8+ T cells sorted from blood, collected in a trial of the OX40 agonist ivuxolimab. The receptor was derived from an adult with an advanced solid tumor such as melanoma, head and neck, liver or kidney cancer. This chain joins TRBV18 and TRBJ1-2; possibly TRBD1 for D (5 bases). The DNA of the CDR3 is TGTGCCAGCTCACCACCGAACCAGGGTAACAAGAGGGAGAACTATGGCTACACCTTC. Amino acid sequence: CASSPPNQGNKRENYGYTF.